Listed here are 21 T cell receptor beta chains from one sample, sequenced in a study of T cell changes during pregnancy in multiple sclerosis (dated by TCRdb to about 2019). The receptor library was made with the immunoSEQ multiplex PCR assay. TCRdb holds this immuneACCESS table with in-frame rearrangements only. Some clones are missing; in checked studies, unresolved V genes explain under half, and the rest has no known cause. In all, the sample holds under 90,000 clones, and roughly 89% of those were seen once. The biggest ten clones account for over 3.5% of the sample. Sequencing used peripheral blood, obtained after pregnancy. The receptors originated from a female donor in good health, enrolled as a control in a pregnancy study.

The chain links TRBV19 to TRBJ2-6; 7 positions agree with TRBD1. The germline V gene encodes CDR1 LNHDA and CDR2 SQIVND (reference sequence). There are 16 residues in the CDR3. Trimming removed 5 bases from V and 4 bases from J; junction bases left unmatched: 8. The CDR3 region is CASSPDRVSGANVLTF. CDR3 bases: TGTGCCAGTAGTCCCGACAGGGTATCAGGGGCCAACGTCCTGACTTTC.

The CDR3 sequence is CASSVAGLTDTQYF. The DNA of the CDR3 is TGCGCCAGCAGTGTAGCGGGGCTCACAGATACGCAGTATTTT. The chain links TRBV5-1 to TRBJ2-3, with TRBD2 identical over 8 bases. J gave up 2 bases and V 5 bases, and 4 bases lay outside the gene matches. The CDR3 covers 14 residues. Germline V gene sequence: CDR1 SGHRS, CDR2 YFSETQ.

This chain joins TRBV27 and TRBJ2-4; D is perhaps TRBD2 (6 bases). The germline V gene encodes CDR1 MNHEY and CDR2 SMNVEV (reference sequence). V was shortened by 5 bases and J by 7 bases, with 21 bases between the two germline ends. The CDR3 consists of 16 residues. The CDR3 spells CASSPWDGGLRNIQYF. The CDR3 DNA sequence: TGTGCCAGCAGTCCATGGGACGGGGGTCTGAGGAACATTCAGTACTTC.

This clone was observed once. This chain connects TRBV11-3 to TRBJ2-1, with 8 bases identical to TRBD2. Germline lookup yields CDR1 SGHNT and CDR2 YENEEA. This CDR3 region has 15 residues. V shed 2 bases, J shed 6 bases, and the junction held 6 bases outside the gene matches. The CDR3 protein is CASSLTAGGLNEQFF. As DNA, the CDR3 is TGTGCCAGCAGCTTAACGGCGGGGGGTCTCAATGAGCAGTTCTTC.

The CDR3 DNA reads TGTGCCAGCAGCTTAGGGACAGGGGATTTCAATGAGCAGTTCTTC. Translated: CASSLGTGDFNEQFF. The chain links TRBV7-9 to TRBJ2-1, with 9 bases identical to TRBD1. Germline V gene lookup returns CDR1 SEHNR and CDR2 FQNEAQ (reference sequence). This CDR3 is 15 amino acids long. After removal of 1 base from V and 6 bases from J, the junction contained 4 bases not matched to a gene.

V and J are TRBV28 and TRBJ2-7, with 7 bases lining up with TRBD1. This CDR3 region has 16 residues. Germline loops: CDR1 MDHEN, CDR2 SYDVKM. J was trimmed by 6 bases and V by 2 bases; bases with no gene match: 13. The CDR3 loop reads CASSLRAGTAEGEQYF. The CDR3 bases are TGTGCCAGCAGTTTAAGAGCTGGGACAGCCGAGGGCGAGCAGTACTTC.

CDR3 nucleotides: TGTGCCAGCAGTGTGGCGGCTATGAACACTGAAGCTTTCTTT. Protein sequence: CASSVAAMNTEAFF. V usage is TRBV2 and J usage is TRBJ1-1; D gene uncertain. The length of the CDR3 is 14 residues. In germline, CDR1 is SNHLY, CDR2 FYNNEI. With 4 bases removed from V and 0 bases from J, the gap between germline ends came to 9 bases.

The V and J genes are TRBV5-1 and TRBJ1-1, with 7 bases lining up with TRBD1. Germline V lookup: CDR1 SGHRS, CDR2 YFSETQ. With 0 bases clipped from V and 0 bases from J, the junction kept 5 bases outside the gene matches. CDR3 size: 16 residues. The CDR3 loop reads CASSLDRGYMNTEAFF. DNA of the CDR3: TGCGCCAGCAGCTTGGACAGGGGATACATGAACACTGAAGCTTTCTTT.

The chain recombines TRBV19 with TRBJ1-2; D is unclear. Trimming took off 7 bases at V and 3 bases at J, with 9 bases between the two ends. Per the germline V gene, CDR1 is LNHDA and CDR2 is SQIVND (reference sequence). The CDR3 consists of 12 residues. CDR3 nucleotide sequence: TGTGCCAGTAAGCGTCAAGACTATGGCTACACCTTC. Amino acid sequence: CASKRQDYGYTF.

The gene calls are TRBV11-1 and TRBJ2-1; D might be TRBD2 (6 bases). CDR3 size: 15 residues. The V end lost 5 bases, the J end lost 3 bases, and 14 bases lay between the germline ends. The germline CDR1 and CDR2 sequences are SGHAT and FQDESV (reference sequence). CDR3 in amino acids: CASSDGRKLYNEQFF. The CDR3 nucleotides are TGTGCCAGCAGCGACGGGAGAAAACTCTACAATGAGCAGTTCTTC.

The CDR3, as DNA: TGCGCCAGCAGCTTGGCCGGGACTAGATTCAATGAGCAGTTCTTC. Protein: CASSLAGTRFNEQFF. The V and J genes are TRBV5-1 and TRBJ2-1; 8 bases are shared with TRBD2. CDR1 is SGHRS and CDR2 is YFSETQ in the germline V gene. Trimming at V came to 0 bases and at J to 6 bases, leaving 5 bases not matched to a gene. The CDR3 extends over 15 amino acids.

The V and J genes are TRBV29-1 and TRBJ1-1; D is ambiguous. V lost 4 bases and J 7 bases, leaving 7 bases between the germline ends. This CDR3 contains 10 residues. Germline assignment: CDR1 SQVTM and CDR2 ANQGSEA. CDR3 sequence: CSVAEGEAFF. CDR3 DNA: TGCAGCGTTGCGGAGGGTGAAGCTTTCTTT.

This rearrangement joins TRBV7-7 to TRBJ2-3; tentatively, D is TRBD1 (6 bases). Germline values: CDR1 SSHAT, CDR2 FNYEAQ (reference sequence). The germline V and J ends were trimmed by 5 bases and 2 bases, with 14 bases remaining between them. The CDR3 spans 15 residues. The DNA of the CDR3 is TGTGCCAGCAGCCCTACAGGGTACGACACAGATACGCAGTATTTT. It codes for CASSPTGYDTDTQYF.

The V gene is TRBV7-8, the J gene TRBJ1-2, with 7 bases matching TRBD1. Trimming removed 5 bases from V and 4 bases from J; junction bases left unmatched: 7. Germline V gives CDR1 SGHVS, CDR2 FQNEAQ. The CDR3 loop spans 14 amino acids. The CDR3 nucleotides read TGTGCCAGCAGCGCACGACAGGGTGGCTATGGCTACACCTTC. It codes for CASSARQGGYGYTF.

This sequence joins TRBV7-9 and TRBJ2-3; D is possibly TRBD2 (7 bases). The CDR3 length is 16 residues. Trimming removed 5 bases from V and 5 bases from J, with 20 bases in between. Germline V CDR1 and CDR2: SEHNR, FQNEAQ (reference sequence). CDR3 in DNA: TGTGCCAGCAGCCCCCATTGGGGGGGGCAAAAAGATACGCAGTATTTT. Translating gives CASSPHWGGQKDTQYF.

DNA for the CDR3: TGTGCCAGCCGACCGGACAGTGGCTCCTACAATGAGCAGTTCTTC. This gives the protein CASRPDSGSYNEQFF. The V and J genes are TRBV28 and TRBJ2-1, with D maybe TRBD1 (6 bases). Germline assignment: CDR1 MDHEN and CDR2 SYDVKM. CDR3 length: 15 residues. The V and J ends lost 8 bases and 0 bases respectively, with 14 bases between them. Supplemented by reference TRBV28 and TRBJ2-1, the full variable domain reads DVKVTQSSRYLVKRTGEKVFLECVQDMDHENMFWYRQDPGLGLRLIYFSYDVKMKEKGDIPEGYSVSREKKERFSLILESASTNQTSMYLCASRPDSGSYNEQFFGPGTRLTVL.

V and J are TRBV7-9 and TRBJ2-1; a possible D gene is TRBD2 (5 bases). This CDR3 has 15 amino acids. The ends were cut back, 2 bases at V and 7 bases at J, with 15 bases in the middle. Germline V gene sequence: CDR1 SEHNR, CDR2 FQNEAQ (reference sequence). The CDR3 DNA is TGTGCCAGCAGCTTAAGGAGGCGGCCGGAGAATGAGCAGTTCTTC. Protein sequence: CASSLRRRPENEQFF.

This clone showed up just once. This chain links TRBV28 with TRBJ1-1, with D unclear. The CDR3 consists of 16 residues. Germline assignment: CDR1 MDHEN and CDR2 SYDVKM. V dropped 3 bases and J dropped 1 base, with 15 bases sitting between them. The CDR3, as DNA: TGTGCCAGCAGTTTCCGGTCGGCGGTGAAGAACACTGAAGCTTTCTTT. Its translation: CASSFRSAVKNTEAFF.

The V and J genes are TRBV18 and TRBJ1-5, with 8 bases fitting TRBD1. V shed 4 bases and J 5 bases; nucleotides not matched to a gene: 10. Germline CDR1 and CDR2: KGHSH and LQKENI. CDR3 size: 16 residues. The CDR3 bases are TGTGCCAGCTCACAGAATGCCAGGGGGCCGGATCAGCCCCAGCATTTT. It encodes CASSQNARGPDQPQHF.

This clone was seen just once. The V gene is TRBV18, the J gene TRBJ1-4, with 8 bases lining up with TRBD1. V trimming: 4 bases; J trimming: 2 bases; junction bases outside the gene matches: 6. Germline CDR1 KGHSH, CDR2 LQKENI. CDR3 length: 16 amino acids. In nucleotides, the CDR3 is TGTGCCAGCTCACTTGACAGGGGCCAGACTAATGAAAAACTGTTTTTT. Translated, it gives CASSLDRGQTNEKLFF.

The chain has TRBV5-6 and TRBJ1-5, with no clear D. The germline V and J ends were trimmed by 5 bases and 2 bases, with 20 bases remaining between them. Per germline, CDR1 SGHDT and CDR2 YYEEEE. This CDR3 spans 17 amino acids. CDR3 loop: CASSFGVGPRGNQPQHF. In DNA, the CDR3 is TGTGCCAGCAGTTTTGGGGTAGGGCCGAGGGGCAATCAGCCCCAGCATTTT.